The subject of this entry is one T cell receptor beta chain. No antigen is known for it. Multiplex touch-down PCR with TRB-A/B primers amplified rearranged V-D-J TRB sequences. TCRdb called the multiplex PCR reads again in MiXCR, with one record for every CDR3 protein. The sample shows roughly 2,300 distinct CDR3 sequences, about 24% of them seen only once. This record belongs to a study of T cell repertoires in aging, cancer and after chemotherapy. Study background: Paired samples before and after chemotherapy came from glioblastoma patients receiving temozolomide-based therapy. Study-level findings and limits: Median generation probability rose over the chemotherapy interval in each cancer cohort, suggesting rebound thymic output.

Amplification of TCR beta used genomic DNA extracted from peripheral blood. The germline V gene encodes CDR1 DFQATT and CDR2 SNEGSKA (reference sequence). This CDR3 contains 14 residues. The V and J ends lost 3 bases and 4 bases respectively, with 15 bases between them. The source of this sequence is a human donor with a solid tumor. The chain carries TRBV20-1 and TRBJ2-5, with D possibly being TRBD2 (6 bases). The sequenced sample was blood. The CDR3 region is CSARGVLATETQYF. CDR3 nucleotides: TGCAGTGCTAGGGGAGTACTAGCTACAGAGACCCAGTACTTC.